This T cell receptor (beta chain) came from a study of blood T cell repertoires in COVID-19. TCRdb's copy holds only in-frame clones and misses some; the assay was immunoSEQ multiplex PCR. The table has about 500,000 clones, roughly nine tenths seen once; the top ten hold roughly 0.92%. Germline CDR1 reads SQVTM; CDR2 reads ANQGSEA. The CDR3 consists of 17 residues. J was trimmed by 0 bases and V by 3 bases; bases with no gene match: 9. The receptor's source is a man between 18 and 29 years old with COVID-19, enrolled during active disease. The chain is built from TRBV29-1 and TRBJ2-3, with TRBD2 matching 10 bases. Material for sequencing was peripheral blood. CDR3 bases: TGCAGCGTTGATCGTTCTACTAGCGGGGCTAGCACAGATACGCAGTATTTT. It translates to CSVDRSTSGASTDTQYF.